A selection of T cell receptor beta chains follows, all from one sample in a study of blood T cell repertoires in COVID-19. Assay: immunoSEQ multiplex PCR; the TCRdb copy retains only in-frame clones and omits some. The sample shows roughly 57,000 clones, 60% to 80% of them seen only once. Material: peripheral blood. These receptors were taken from an older man with active or convalescent COVID-19. Each CDR3 is given with its conserved first and last residue. The order of the fields is J gene, clone size, V gene, D gene, CDR3 DNA, CDR3 protein. A D gene is named only where the DNA matches it firmly. Expanded clones get a size class; other rows say once, few or many, or leave the size out.

J gene: TRBJ1-1; clone size: -; V gene: TRBV4-1; D gene: -; CDR3 DNA: TGCGCCAGCAGCCATTGGGACATACCTGAAGCTTTCTTT; CDR3 protein: CASSHWDIPEAFF
J gene: TRBJ2-3; clone size: -; V gene: TRBV29-1; D gene: TRBD2; CDR3 DNA: TGCAGCGTTGATAGCGGGAGCCAAGCACGGGATACGCAGTATTTT; CDR3 protein: CSVDSGSQARDTQYF
J gene: TRBJ2-1; clone size: -; V gene: TRBV11-2; D gene: TRBD2; CDR3 DNA: TGTGCCAGCAGCTTATCCAGCGGGAGGCCCAATAATGAGCAGTTCTTC; CDR3 protein: CASSLSSGRPNNEQFF
J gene: TRBJ1-5; clone size: -; V gene: TRBV10-3; D gene: -; CDR3 DNA: TGTGCCATCAGTGAGGGGTGGGAGAGCAATCAGCCCCAGCATTTT; CDR3 protein: CAISEGWESNQPQHF
J gene: TRBJ2-2; clone size: -; V gene: TRBV6-5; D gene: -; CDR3 DNA: TGTGCCAGCAGCACCCAGGGGACGGCCGGGGAGCTGTTTTTT; CDR3 protein: CASSTQGTAGELFF
J gene: TRBJ2-7; clone size: -; V gene: TRBV5-6; D gene: -; CDR3 DNA: TGTGCCAGCAGCTTAGGAGGGGATACCTACGAGCAGTACTTC; CDR3 protein: CASSLGGDTYEQYF
J gene: TRBJ2-3; clone size: -; V gene: TRBV10-3; D gene: -; CDR3 DNA: TGTGCCATCATGAGGGATCACACAGATACGCAGTATTTT; CDR3 protein: CAIMRDHTDTQYF
J gene: TRBJ2-5; clone size: -; V gene: TRBV12-5; D gene: -; CDR3 DNA: TGTGCTAGTGGTATCCAGGGAGGGACCCAGTACTTC; CDR3 protein: CASGIQGGTQYF
J gene: TRBJ1-2; clone size: few; V gene: TRBV30; D gene: TRBD1; CDR3 DNA: TGTGCCTGGGGACAGGGGATTGATGGCTACACCTTC; CDR3 protein: CAWGQGIDGYTF
J gene: TRBJ2-2; clone size: -; V gene: TRBV19; D gene: TRBD1; CDR3 DNA: TGTGCCACCCTCACCCCCGGGACAGGGTTGACCGGGGAGCTGTTTTTT; CDR3 protein: CATLTPGTGLTGELFF
J gene: TRBJ2-7; clone size: -; V gene: TRBV11-3; D gene: -; CDR3 DNA: TGTGCCAGCAGCTTACTAAGCTCTTCTCGGGAGCAGTACTTC; CDR3 protein: CASSLLSSSREQYF
J gene: TRBJ1-3; clone size: -; V gene: TRBV6-5; D gene: TRBD1; CDR3 DNA: TGTGCCAGCACCCGGGACAGAGCCTCTGGAAACACCATATATTTT; CDR3 protein: CASTRDRASGNTIYF
J gene: TRBJ2-2; clone size: -; V gene: TRBV7-3; D gene: -; CDR3 DNA: TGTGCCAGCAGCCCACTTGAGTACACCGGGGAGCTGTTTTTT; CDR3 protein: CASSPLEYTGELFF
J gene: TRBJ1-1; clone size: -; V gene: TRBV11-3; D gene: -; CDR3 DNA: TGTGCCAGCAGCGCTCGGCGGCAGGGATTAACTAACACTGAAGCTTTCTTT; CDR3 protein: CASSARRQGLTNTEAFF
J gene: TRBJ1-5; clone size: -; V gene: TRBV5-1; D gene: TRBD1; CDR3 DNA: TGCGCCAGCAGCCCCGGACAGGGAGGCAATCAGCCCCAGCATTTT; CDR3 protein: CASSPGQGGNQPQHF
J gene: TRBJ2-5; clone size: -; V gene: TRBV7-3; D gene: TRBD2; CDR3 DNA: TGTGCCAGCAGCTTAGGGCCCGGGACTAGCCAAATTCAAGAGACCCAGTACTTC; CDR3 protein: CASSLGPGTSQIQETQYF
J gene: TRBJ2-7; clone size: -; V gene: TRBV24-1; D gene: -; CDR3 DNA: TGTGCCACCAGCCGGGGGAACGAGCAGTACTTC; CDR3 protein: CATSRGNEQYF
J gene: TRBJ1-2; clone size: few; V gene: TRBV12-5; D gene: -; CDR3 DNA: TGTGCTAGTGGTTTGCCGGGGGTTAATGACTATGGCTACACCTTC; CDR3 protein: CASGLPGVNDYGYTF
J gene: TRBJ1-1; clone size: -; V gene: TRBV5-6; D gene: TRBD1; CDR3 DNA: TGTGCCAGCAGCCCCGCGGACAGGCCAAACACTGAAGCTTTCTTT; CDR3 protein: CASSPADRPNTEAFF
J gene: TRBJ2-1; clone size: few; V gene: TRBV6-5; D gene: TRBD2; CDR3 DNA: TGTGCCAGCAGTTGGACTAGCGGGGGGACTCACAATGAGCAGTTCTTC; CDR3 protein: CASSWTSGGTHNEQFF
J gene: TRBJ2-2; clone size: few; V gene: TRBV30; D gene: -; CDR3 DNA: TGTGCCTGGAGCAGGGGCGTACCGTCCGGGGAGCTGTTTTTT; CDR3 protein: CAWSRGVPSGELFF
J gene: TRBJ1-1; clone size: few; V gene: TRBV5-1; D gene: -; CDR3 DNA: TGCGCCAGCAGCGAGGATCCTTTCATATTGGATTACACTGAAGCTTTCTTT; CDR3 protein: CASSEDPFILDYTEAFF
J gene: TRBJ2-1; clone size: few; V gene: TRBV24-1; D gene: TRBD1; CDR3 DNA: TGTGCCACCAGTATGGCCAGGGGGACCCTAATGAATGAGCAGTTCTTC; CDR3 protein: CATSMARGTLMNEQFF
J gene: TRBJ2-5; clone size: -; V gene: TRBV28; D gene: TRBD1; CDR3 DNA: TGTGCCAGCAGTTTCCTAACAGGGGCCCAAGAGACCCAGTACTTC; CDR3 protein: CASSFLTGAQETQYF
J gene: TRBJ1-5; clone size: -; V gene: TRBV6-6; D gene: TRBD1; CDR3 DNA: TGTGCCAGCAGCTCGGACAGGGGGCTAAGTCAGCCCCAGCATTTT; CDR3 protein: CASSSDRGLSQPQHF
J gene: TRBJ2-5; clone size: -; V gene: TRBV5-1; D gene: -; CDR3 DNA: TGCGCCAGCAGCTCCGTCGGTCTGTACCAAGAGACCCAGTACTTC; CDR3 protein: CASSSVGLYQETQYF
J gene: TRBJ2-3; clone size: -; V gene: TRBV7-2; D gene: TRBD2; CDR3 DNA: TGTGCCAGCAGCCCAACCGGGACTACCACAGATACGCAGTATTTT; CDR3 protein: CASSPTGTTTDTQYF
J gene: TRBJ1-5; clone size: few; V gene: TRBV19; D gene: -; CDR3 DNA: TGTGCCAGTAGTACCCCCGGGGGGAGCTTCAATCAGCCCCAGCATTTT; CDR3 protein: CASSTPGGSFNQPQHF
J gene: TRBJ1-5; clone size: -; V gene: TRBV7-8; D gene: TRBD1; CDR3 DNA: TGTGCCAGCAGGGGACAGGTAAATCAGCCCCAGCATTTT; CDR3 protein: CASRGQVNQPQHF
J gene: TRBJ1-1; clone size: -; V gene: TRBV7-9; D gene: -; CDR3 DNA: TGTGCCAGCAGCTTAGATGGGGCAGACAGTGAAGCTTTCTTT; CDR3 protein: CASSLDGADSEAFF
J gene: TRBJ2-1; clone size: -; V gene: TRBV11-2; D gene: TRBD1; CDR3 DNA: TGTGCCAGCAGCAACGGACAGGGGGCATACAATGAGCAGTTCTTC; CDR3 protein: CASSNGQGAYNEQFF
J gene: TRBJ2-2; clone size: -; V gene: TRBV7-2; D gene: TRBD1; CDR3 DNA: TGTGCCAGCAGCCAGCATCGGGACAGGGGGCCCGGGGAGCTGTTTTTT; CDR3 protein: CASSQHRDRGPGELFF
J gene: TRBJ1-2; clone size: -; V gene: TRBV14; D gene: TRBD1; CDR3 DNA: TGTGCCAGCAGCCCCGTCGGACAGGGGGATGGCTACACCTTC; CDR3 protein: CASSPVGQGDGYTF
J gene: TRBJ1-5; clone size: -; V gene: TRBV19; D gene: -; CDR3 DNA: TGTGCCAGTTGTCAGGGCTGGCAGCCCCAGCATTTT; CDR3 protein: CASCQGWQPQHF
J gene: TRBJ1-1; clone size: -; V gene: TRBV27; D gene: -; CDR3 DNA: TGTGCCAGCAGTCCGGGACATTTGAACACTGAAGCTTTCTTT; CDR3 protein: CASSPGHLNTEAFF
J gene: TRBJ2-3; clone size: -; V gene: TRBV7-9; D gene: TRBD1; CDR3 DNA: TGTGCCAGCAGCGGGACAGGGCGCACAGATACGCAGTATTTT; CDR3 protein: CASSGTGRTDTQYF
J gene: TRBJ2-3; clone size: medium-sized; V gene: TRBV4-2; D gene: TRBD2; CDR3 DNA: TGTGCCAGCAGCCCGGGAGGGGGGGCAGATACGCAGTATTTT; CDR3 protein: CASSPGGGADTQYF
J gene: TRBJ1-5; clone size: few; V gene: TRBV5-5; D gene: -; CDR3 DNA: TGTGCCAGCAGCCCAGGGTCCGATCAGCCCCAGCATTTT; CDR3 protein: CASSPGSDQPQHF
J gene: TRBJ1-2; clone size: -; V gene: TRBV24-1; D gene: -; CDR3 DNA: TGTGCCACCAGTGACCGACAGGACAACTATGGCTACACCTTC; CDR3 protein: CATSDRQDNYGYTF
J gene: TRBJ2-1; clone size: few; V gene: TRBV9; D gene: TRBD2; CDR3 DNA: TGTGCCAGCAGCGTGGGACTAGCGGGGAACAATGAGCAGTTCTTC; CDR3 protein: CASSVGLAGNNEQFF
J gene: TRBJ2-3; clone size: -; V gene: TRBV9; D gene: TRBD2; CDR3 DNA: TGTGCCAGCAGCGTAGATGGGAGCGGGACGGGTGAAGATACGCAGTATTTT; CDR3 protein: CASSVDGSGTGEDTQYF
J gene: TRBJ1-2; clone size: -; V gene: TRBV12-3/TRBV12-4; D gene: -; CDR3 DNA: TGTGCCAGCAGTCAACAGATTAACTATGGCTACACCTTC; CDR3 protein: CASSQQINYGYTF